The clone carrying this T cell receptor (beta chain) appeared a few times. As yet, its antigen is unknown. This entry is derived from a study of T-cell reconstitution after alpha-beta-depleted transplantation in children. TCRbeta library construction was performed incorporating unique molecular identifiers. TCRdb processed the PCR reads anew with MiXCR; each CDR3 protein has one entry. The sample yields fewer than 700,000 distinct CDR3 sequences, 10% to 15% seen once. Trimming removed 5 bases at V and 3 bases at J, with 14 bases between. Germline V CDR1 and CDR2: SGHAT, FQNNGV. The CDR3 runs 14 residues. The study's findings and limits: Reports say that about two months after transplant, the alpha-beta T cells came out of several hundred graft clones that had expanded. One year after transplant, T-cell counts and diversity came mostly from newly produced T cells. Some patients' high day-60 TCRbeta diversity was traced to surviving recipient T cells and thymic progenitors.

This specimen was PBMCs, mostly from graft donor cells, taken 360 days after TCRalphabeta/CD19-depleted stem cell transplant. The chain combines TRBV11-2 with TRBJ2-7; D uncertain. The source is a male patient younger than 18 who had a stem cell transplant for acute myeloid leukemia, so the T cells may come from the graft donor. CDR3 DNA sequence: TGTGCCAGCAGCCGTCCCTGGGCTGGCTACGAGCAGTACTTC. Its translation is CASSRPWAGYEQYF.